This T cell receptor (beta chain) was observed in a study of shared clonotypes between healthy human individuals. CDR1 and CDR2 (germline): MNHEY, SMNVEV (reference sequence). CDR3 size: 13 residues. Trimming cost V 2 bases and J 6 bases, with 7 bases left between them. Sequenced by immunoSEQ multiplex PCR; TCRdb stores in-frame clones only, minus some. The data contain 2 million to 2.5 million clones, under 95% of them singletons. Comment on this clone: This sample also contains other DNA sequences that code for the same CDR3.

Cells designated naive CD8 were CD45RO-negative and were positively selected for CCR7, with terminally differentiated effector memory CD45RA+ cells excluded. Sequencing was performed on naive CD8+ T cells from PBMCs. V usage is TRBV27 and J usage is TRBJ2-2; tentative D call: TRBD2 (5 bases). This TCR was recovered from a man between 18 and 35 years old in good health. Some clones in this sample may be carry-over from other donors' samples. The CDR3, as DNA: TGTGCCAGCAGTTTACGGGGATCCGGGGAGCTGTTTTTT. Its protein product is CASSLRGSGELFF.